This T cell receptor beta chain was captured by sequencing in a study of control samples from healthy donors and cancer patients. The protocol was immunoSEQ multiplex PCR, while the TCRdb copy is restricted to in-frame clones and leaves out a portion. The table lists approximately 84,000 clones, roughly 91% of them singletons. The receptor comes from a man aged 25 to 45 in good health. Specimen: blood.

The CDR3 here is CASSVPGYNQPQHF. The CDR3 coding sequence is TGTGCCAGCAGCGTTCCGGGGTACAATCAGCCCCAGCATTTT. The chain has TRBV7-9 and TRBJ1-5; no reliable D call. From germline, CDR1 is SEHNR and CDR2 FQNEAQ (reference sequence). V lost 5 bases and J 3 bases, leaving 11 bases between the germline ends. The CDR3 contains 14 residues.